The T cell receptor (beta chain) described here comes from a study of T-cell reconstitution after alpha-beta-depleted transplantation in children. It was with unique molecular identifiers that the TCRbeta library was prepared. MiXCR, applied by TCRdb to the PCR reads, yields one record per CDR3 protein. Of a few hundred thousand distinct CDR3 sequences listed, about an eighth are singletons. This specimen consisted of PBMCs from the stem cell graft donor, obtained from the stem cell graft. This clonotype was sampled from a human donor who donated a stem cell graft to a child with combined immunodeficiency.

In nucleotides, the CDR3 is TGTGCCAGCAGTTACTCGACCAAGAGGGAAAAACTGTTTTTT. Translating gives CASSYSTKREKLFF. V usage is TRBV6-5 and J usage is TRBJ1-4, with D unclear. Between the trimmed V and J ends, which lost 0 bases and 8 bases, there was a span of 10 bases. Germline assignment: CDR1 MNHEY and CDR2 SVGAGI. The CDR3 length is 14 residues.